This T cell receptor (beta chain) was recorded in a study of cytotoxic CD8 clonotypes in ibrutinib-treated CLL (dated by TCRdb to the early 2020s). Looking at the study overall: The cohort included about 15 treatment-naive and ten to eleven relapsed/refractory patients; 17 to 18 were IGHV unmutated. Partial responses were observed in about 25 patients and complete responses in 2; after a median follow-up of roughly 62 months, remission was maintained in roughly 14 patients and progression was observed in some 12. Cryopreserved peripheral blood mononuclear cells were collected at three points: before therapy, at response, and at either sustained remission or disease progression. All remission and progressive disease samples were collected while patients were still receiving ibrutinib. Samples at response were collected after a median of about 12 months of treatment, with a range of roughly 6 to 36 months. On average, each sample yielded 255,043 productive templates and 94,082 productive rearrangements. Of the 70 to 90 people in the trial, around 24 had longitudinal samples available. Broader findings and caveats from the paper: An increase in clonality was observed at ibrutinib response, with clonality remaining stable during sustained remission and falling back toward baseline at progression. Sampling times were not matched between patients in sustained remission and patients whose disease was progressing, and lymph node repertoires were not examined. Public clonotypes were rare and either shrank or stayed stable during treatment, and the rise in clonality at ibrutinib response reflected expansion of private clonotypes. Baseline clonality was found to be higher than that of age-matched healthy donors and was strongly correlated with circulating CD8+ T-cell counts.

This sample's time point label indicates: less than 30 months on ibrutinib. Approximately 2 micrograms of genomic DNA were extracted from cryopreserved PBMCs for TCR beta library preparation. Longitudinal blood samples from CLL patients receiving ibrutinib monotherapy were subjected to high-throughput TCR beta sequencing. The patients took part in an open-label, single-center phase 2 trial of ibrutinib monotherapy. V is cut by 7 bases and J by 5 bases, and the space between the germline ends is 14 bases. The cysteine opens and the phenylalanine closes a CDR3 of 13 amino acids. Solely the CDR3 DNA is kept, with 39 bases framed from the first base. CDR1 and CDR2 were assigned from the germline V gene as SGHTA and FQGNSA. Each clonotype received, on average, around 10x coverage in deep resolution sequencing performed on a MiSeq, where the target depth lay between 1 in 1 million and 1 in 200,000 T cells. TCR beta libraries were generated with the immunoSEQ hsTCRB Kit. As for how the authors treated the data: ImmunoSEQ Data Assistant and ImmunoSEQ Analyzer were used for data analysis, and V, D and J genes were assigned according to IMGT definitions. Clonality was computed as one minus normalized Shannon entropy of productive rearrangement frequencies, ranging from 0 to 1. Only overrepresented clonotypes making up at least 0.05% of each patient's repertoire were included in the public clonotype analysis. Thirteen repertoires from age-matched healthy donors, obtained from immuneACCESS, served as clonality controls. This immuneACCESS table, as held by TCRdb, lists in-frame sequences with V and J called but not all clones. Of the missing ones, under half trace to an unresolved V gene in checked studies; the others have no known cause. The V and J calls and clone size were taken over from that table, and D and trimming were inferred from the DNA. A total of around 250,000 clones appear in this sample, roughly 74% of them only once. The top ten clones comprise approximately 15% of the sample.

For this clone: Its antigen has not been determined. The sample holds no much larger clone one base away, and base qualities are not on file.

Sequences were derived from PBMCs, sampled after 24 months of ibrutinib treatment. The V and J segments used are TRBV7-2 and TRBJ2-5; there is no confident call for the D gene. This TCR was sampled from a human donor with chronic lymphocytic leukemia. The nucleotide sequence is TGTGCCAGCAACACCCGAGCTGCGGAGACCCAGTACTTC. Its product reads: CASNTRAAETQYF.